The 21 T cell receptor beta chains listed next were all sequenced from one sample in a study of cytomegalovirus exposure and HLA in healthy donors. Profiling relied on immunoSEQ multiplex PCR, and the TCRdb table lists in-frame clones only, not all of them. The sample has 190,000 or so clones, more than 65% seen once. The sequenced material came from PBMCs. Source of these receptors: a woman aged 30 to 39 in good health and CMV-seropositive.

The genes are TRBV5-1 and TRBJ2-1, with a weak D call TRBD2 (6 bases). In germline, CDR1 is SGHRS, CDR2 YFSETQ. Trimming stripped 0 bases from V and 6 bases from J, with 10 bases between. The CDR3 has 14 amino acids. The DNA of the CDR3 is TGCGCCAGCAGCTTGGGTGGCGGGACCAATGAGCAGTTCTTC. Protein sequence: CASSLGGGTNEQFF.

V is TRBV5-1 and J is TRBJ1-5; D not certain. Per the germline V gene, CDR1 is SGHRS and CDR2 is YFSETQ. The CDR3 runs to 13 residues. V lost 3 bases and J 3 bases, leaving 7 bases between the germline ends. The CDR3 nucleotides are TGCGCCAGCAGCTCCAACATCAATCAGCCCCAGCATTTT. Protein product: CASSSNINQPQHF.

The DNA of the CDR3 is TGTGCCAGCAGGGGGACAGCGGCCTACGAGCAGTACTTC. Amino acid sequence: CASRGTAAYEQYF. The chain uses TRBV6-1 and TRBJ2-7; TRBD1 matches 7 bases. The trim removed 6 bases at V and 2 bases at J, leaving 4 bases unmatched. The CDR3 sequence is 13 residues long. CDR1 and CDR2 (germline): MNHNS, SASEGT.

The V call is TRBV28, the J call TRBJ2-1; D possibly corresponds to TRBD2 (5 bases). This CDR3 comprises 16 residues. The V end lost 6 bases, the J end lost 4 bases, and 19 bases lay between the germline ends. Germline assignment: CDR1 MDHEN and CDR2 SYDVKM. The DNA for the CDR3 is TGTGCCAGCAGCCGTACCGGGATCCGATCATACAATGAGCAGTTCTTC. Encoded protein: CASSRTGIRSYNEQFF.

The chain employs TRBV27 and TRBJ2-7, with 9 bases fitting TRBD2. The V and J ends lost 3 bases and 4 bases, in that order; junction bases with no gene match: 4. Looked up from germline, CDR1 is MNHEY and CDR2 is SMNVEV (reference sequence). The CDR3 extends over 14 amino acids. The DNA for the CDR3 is TGTGCCAGCAGTTTCAGGAGCGGGGGGTACGAGCAGTACTTC. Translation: CASSFRSGGYEQYF.

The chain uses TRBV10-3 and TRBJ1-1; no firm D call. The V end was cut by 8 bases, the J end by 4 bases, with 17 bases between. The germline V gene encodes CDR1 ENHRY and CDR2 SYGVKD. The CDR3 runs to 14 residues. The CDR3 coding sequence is TGTGCCATCGGGTCCCTAGGAGGGAGCACTGAAGCTTTCTTT. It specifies CAIGSLGGSTEAFF.

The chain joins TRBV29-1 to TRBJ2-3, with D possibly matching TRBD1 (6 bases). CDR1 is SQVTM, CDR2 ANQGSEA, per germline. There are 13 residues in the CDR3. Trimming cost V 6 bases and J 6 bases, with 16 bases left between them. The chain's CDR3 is CSVSGGIGDTQYF. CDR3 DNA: TGCAGCGTCTCTGGGGGCATTGGTGATACGCAGTATTTT.

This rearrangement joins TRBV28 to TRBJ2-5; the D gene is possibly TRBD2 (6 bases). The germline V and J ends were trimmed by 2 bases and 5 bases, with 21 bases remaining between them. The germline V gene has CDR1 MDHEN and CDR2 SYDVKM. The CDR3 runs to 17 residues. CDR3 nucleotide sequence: TGTGCCAGCAGTTTACCCTACCCACTAGCACGGTGGGAGACCCAGTACTTC. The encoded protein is CASSLPYPLARWETQYF. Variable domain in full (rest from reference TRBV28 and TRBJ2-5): DVKVTQSSRYLVKRTGEKVFLECVQDMDHENMFWYRQDPGLGLRLIYFSYDVKMKEKGDIPEGYSVSREKKERFSLILESASTNQTSMYLCASSLPYPLARWETQYFGPGTRLLVL.

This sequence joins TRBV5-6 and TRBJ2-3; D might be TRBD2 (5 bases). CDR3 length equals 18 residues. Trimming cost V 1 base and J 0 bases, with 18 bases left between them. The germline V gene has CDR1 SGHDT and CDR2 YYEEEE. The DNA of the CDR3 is TGTGCCAGCAGCTTGTACCGGCGCCAGGACTCTAGCACAGATACGCAGTATTTT. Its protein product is CASSLYRRQDSSTDTQYF.

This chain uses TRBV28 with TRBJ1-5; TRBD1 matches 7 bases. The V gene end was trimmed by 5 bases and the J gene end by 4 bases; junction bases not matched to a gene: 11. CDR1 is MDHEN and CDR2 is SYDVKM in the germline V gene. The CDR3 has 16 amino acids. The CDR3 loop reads CASSTLQGTANQPQHF. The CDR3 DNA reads TGTGCCAGCAGTACCCTACAGGGGACGGCGAATCAGCCCCAGCATTTT.

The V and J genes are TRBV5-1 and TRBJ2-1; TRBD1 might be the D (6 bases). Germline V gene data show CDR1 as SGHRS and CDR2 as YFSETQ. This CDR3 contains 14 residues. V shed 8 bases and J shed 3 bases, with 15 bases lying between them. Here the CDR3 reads CASGSGQNYNEQFF. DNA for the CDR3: TGCGCCAGTGGGTCGGGACAAAACTACAATGAGCAGTTCTTC.

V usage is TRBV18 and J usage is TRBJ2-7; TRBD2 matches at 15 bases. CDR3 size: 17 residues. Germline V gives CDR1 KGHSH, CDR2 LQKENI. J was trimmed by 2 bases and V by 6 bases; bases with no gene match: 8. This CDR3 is CASSGLAGGPGTYEQYF. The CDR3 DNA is TGTGCCAGCTCTGGACTAGCGGGAGGGCCTGGGACCTACGAGCAGTACTTC. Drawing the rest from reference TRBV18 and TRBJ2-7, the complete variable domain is NAGVMQNPRHLVRRRGQEARLRCSPMKGHSHVYWYRQLPEEGLKFMVYLQKENIIDESGMPKERFSAEFPKEGPSILRIQQVVRGDSAAYFCASSGLAGGPGTYEQYFGPGTRLTVT.

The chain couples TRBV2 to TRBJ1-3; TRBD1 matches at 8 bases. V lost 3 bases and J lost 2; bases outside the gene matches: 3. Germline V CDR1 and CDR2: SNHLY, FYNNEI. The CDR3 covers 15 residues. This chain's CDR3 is CASSDQGQAGNTIYF. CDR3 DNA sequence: TGTGCCAGCAGTGATCAGGGACAGGCTGGAAACACCATATATTTT.

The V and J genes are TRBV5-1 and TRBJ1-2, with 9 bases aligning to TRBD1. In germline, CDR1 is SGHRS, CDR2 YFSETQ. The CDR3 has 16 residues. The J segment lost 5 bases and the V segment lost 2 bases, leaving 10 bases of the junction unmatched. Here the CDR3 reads CASSLFGTGTTYGYTF. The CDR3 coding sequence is TGCGCCAGCAGCTTATTCGGGACAGGGACGACGTATGGCTACACCTTC. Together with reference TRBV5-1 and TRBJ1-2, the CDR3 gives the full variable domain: KAGVTQTPRYLIKTRGQQVTLSCSPISGHRSVSWYQQTPGQGLQFLFEYFSETQRNKGNFPGRFSGRQFSNSRSEMNVSTLELGDSALYLCASSLFGTGTTYGYTFGSGTRLTVV.

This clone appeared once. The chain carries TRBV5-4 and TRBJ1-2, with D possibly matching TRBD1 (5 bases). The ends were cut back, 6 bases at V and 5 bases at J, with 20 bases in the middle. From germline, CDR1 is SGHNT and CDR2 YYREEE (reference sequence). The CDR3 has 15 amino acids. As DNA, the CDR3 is TGTGCCAGCACTCCAATGATGGGAAGGGGATATGGCTACACCTTC. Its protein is CASTPMMGRGYGYTF.

CDR3 coding DNA: TGTGCCAGCAGTACAGGGTTCGAAAACGAGCAGTACTTC. This sequence encodes CASSTGFENEQYF. The rearrangement uses TRBV6-1 and TRBJ2-7; the D gene is possibly TRBD1 (6 bases). Germline V gives CDR1 MNHNS, CDR2 SASEGT. This CDR3 contains 13 residues. Trimming took 5 bases from V and 5 from J, leaving 13 bases between them.

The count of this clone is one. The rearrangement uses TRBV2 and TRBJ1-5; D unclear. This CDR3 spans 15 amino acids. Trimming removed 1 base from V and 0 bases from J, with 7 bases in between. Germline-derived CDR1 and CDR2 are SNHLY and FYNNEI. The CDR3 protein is CASSEELSSNQPQHF. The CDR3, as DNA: TGTGCCAGCAGTGAAGAGCTTAGTAGCAATCAGCCCCAGCATTTT.

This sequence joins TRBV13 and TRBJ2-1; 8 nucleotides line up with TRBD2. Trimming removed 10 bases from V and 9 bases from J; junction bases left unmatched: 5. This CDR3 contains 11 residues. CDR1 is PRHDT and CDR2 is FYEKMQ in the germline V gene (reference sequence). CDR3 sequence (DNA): TGTGCCACTGAGCGGGAGCGTGAGCAGTTCTTC. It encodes CATEREREQFF.

The CDR3 bases are TGTGCCAGTAGAAGCCGGGACAAATACGAGCAGTACTTC. It yields the protein CASRSRDKYEQYF. The chain has TRBV6-5 and TRBJ2-7, with D perhaps TRBD1 (6 bases). The CDR3 runs 13 residues. Trimming stripped 9 bases from V and 4 bases from J, with 16 bases between. Germline CDR1 is MNHEY and CDR2 is SVGAGI.

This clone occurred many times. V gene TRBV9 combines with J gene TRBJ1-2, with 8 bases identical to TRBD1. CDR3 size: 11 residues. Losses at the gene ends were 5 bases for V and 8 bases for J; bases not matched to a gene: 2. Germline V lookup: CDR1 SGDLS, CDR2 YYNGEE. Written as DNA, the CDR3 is TGTGCCAGCAGGAGGGACAGGGGCTACACCTTC. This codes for CASRRDRGYTF.

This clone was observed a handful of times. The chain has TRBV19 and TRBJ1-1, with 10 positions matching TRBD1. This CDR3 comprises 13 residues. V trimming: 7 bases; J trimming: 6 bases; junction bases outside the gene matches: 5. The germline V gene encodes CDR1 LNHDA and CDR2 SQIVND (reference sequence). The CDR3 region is CASKGQGFAEAFF. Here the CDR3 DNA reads TGTGCCAGTAAGGGACAGGGGTTTGCTGAAGCTTTCTTT.